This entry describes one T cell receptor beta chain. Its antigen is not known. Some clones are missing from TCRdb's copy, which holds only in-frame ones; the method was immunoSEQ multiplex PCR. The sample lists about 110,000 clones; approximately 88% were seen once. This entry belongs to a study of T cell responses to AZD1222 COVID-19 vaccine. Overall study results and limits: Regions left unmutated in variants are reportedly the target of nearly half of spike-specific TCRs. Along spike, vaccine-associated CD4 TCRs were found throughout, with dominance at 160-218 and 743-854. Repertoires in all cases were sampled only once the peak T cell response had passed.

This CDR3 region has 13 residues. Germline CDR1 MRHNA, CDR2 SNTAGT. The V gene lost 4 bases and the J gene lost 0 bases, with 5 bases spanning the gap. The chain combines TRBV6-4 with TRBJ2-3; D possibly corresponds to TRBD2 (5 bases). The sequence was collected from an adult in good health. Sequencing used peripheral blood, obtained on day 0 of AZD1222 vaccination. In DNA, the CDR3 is TGTGCCAGCAGTGCGGGGAGCACAGATACGCAGTATTTT. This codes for CASSAGSTDTQYF.